This T cell receptor beta chain was found in a study of T cell responses to AZD1222 COVID-19 vaccine. Trimming removed 4 bases from V and 4 bases from J, with 14 bases in between. CDR1 and CDR2 (germline): MGHRA, YSYEKL. The CDR3 sequence is 14 residues long. This clone was recorded only once. The antigen is unknown. Repertoires were generated with immunoSEQ multiplex PCR, while TCRdb's copy carries only in-frame clones and drops some. Among under 200,000 clones, 85% to 95% were seen once, and the ten largest hold around 4.4%. Whole-study results and caveats: Spike-spanning, vaccine-associated CD4 TCRs were dominant at 160-218 and 743-854. Two AZD1222 doses significantly raised spike-specific TCR breadth and depth over controls. The study identified only five or six AZD1222 recipients as seropositive at baseline.

The rearrangement links TRBV4-1 to TRBJ2-7; possibly TRBD2 for D (6 bases). Specimen: peripheral blood, collected on day 0 of AZD1222 vaccination. This clonotype was sampled from an adult in good health. The CDR3 nucleotides read TGCGCCAGCAGCCTTCGACTAGGGCTGTACGAGCAGTACTTC. This translates into CASSLRLGLYEQYF.